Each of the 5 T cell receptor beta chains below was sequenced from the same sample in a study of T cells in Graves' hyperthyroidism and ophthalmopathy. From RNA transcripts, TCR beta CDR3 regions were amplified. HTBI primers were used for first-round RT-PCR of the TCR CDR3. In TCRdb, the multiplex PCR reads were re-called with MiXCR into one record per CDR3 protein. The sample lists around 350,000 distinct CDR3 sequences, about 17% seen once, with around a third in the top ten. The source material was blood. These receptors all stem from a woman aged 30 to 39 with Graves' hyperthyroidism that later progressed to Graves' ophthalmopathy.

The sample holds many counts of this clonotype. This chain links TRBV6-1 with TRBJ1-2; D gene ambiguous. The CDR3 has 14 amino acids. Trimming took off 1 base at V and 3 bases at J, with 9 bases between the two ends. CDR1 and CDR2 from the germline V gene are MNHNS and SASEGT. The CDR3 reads CASSEVESYYGYTF. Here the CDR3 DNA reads TGTGCCAGCAGTGAAGTGGAGTCCTACTATGGCTACACCTTC.

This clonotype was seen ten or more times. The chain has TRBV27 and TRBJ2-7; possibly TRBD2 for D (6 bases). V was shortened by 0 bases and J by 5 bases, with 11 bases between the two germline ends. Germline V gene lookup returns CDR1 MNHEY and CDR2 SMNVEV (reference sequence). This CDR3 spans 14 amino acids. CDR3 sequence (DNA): TGTGCCAGCAGTTTATCGTGGGGGAGGAACGAGCAGTACTTC. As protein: CASSLSWGRNEQYF.

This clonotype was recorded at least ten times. DNA for the CDR3: TGTGCCAGCAGGGGGACCCCCGGGGAGCTGTTTTTT. Translating gives CASRGTPGELFF. The chain is built from TRBV28 and TRBJ2-2, with D possibly called TRBD1 or TRBD2 (5 bases each). The CDR3 has 12 residues. Germline V CDR1 and CDR2: MDHEN, SYDVKM. Trimming removed 6 bases from V and 6 bases from J, with 8 bases in between.

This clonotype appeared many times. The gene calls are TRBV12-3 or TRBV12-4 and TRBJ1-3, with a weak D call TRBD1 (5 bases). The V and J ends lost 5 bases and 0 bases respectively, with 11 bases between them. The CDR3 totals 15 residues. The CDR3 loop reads CASSDYRSSGNTIYF. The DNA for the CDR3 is TGTGCCAGCAGTGATTACAGGAGCTCTGGAAACACCATATATTTT.

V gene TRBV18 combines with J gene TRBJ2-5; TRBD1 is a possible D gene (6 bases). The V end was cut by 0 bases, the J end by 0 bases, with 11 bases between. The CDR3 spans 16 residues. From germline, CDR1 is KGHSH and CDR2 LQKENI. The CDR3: CASSPPQQGYQETQYF. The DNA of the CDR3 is TGTGCCAGCTCACCACCGCAACAGGGTTACCAAGAGACCCAGTACTTC.